Below are 20 T cell receptor beta chains sequenced from a single sample in a study of T cell responses to AZD1222 COVID-19 vaccine. The data were produced by immunoSEQ multiplex PCR, yet TCRdb's version contains in-frame clones alone and is incomplete. The table has around 150,000 clones, roughly 92% seen once. The sequenced sample was peripheral blood, obtained 28 days after the second AZD1222 dose. The receptor source for this set is an adult who received the AZD1222 COVID-19 vaccine.

The rearrangement uses TRBV29-1 and TRBJ2-1; TRBD2 aligns across 7 bases. The V and J ends lost 4 bases and 7 bases, in that order; junction bases with no gene match: 7. Germline V gene data show CDR1 as SQVTM and CDR2 as ANQGSEA. This CDR3 has 13 residues. CDR3: CSVATSGGNEQFF. The CDR3 coding sequence is TGCAGCGTTGCCACCTCGGGGGGAAATGAGCAGTTCTTC.

This rearrangement joins TRBV4-1 to TRBJ2-6; 8 bases agree with TRBD1. This CDR3 has 18 residues. Germline V lookup: CDR1 MGHRA, CDR2 YSYEKL. The V gene end was trimmed by 1 base and the J gene end by 3 bases; junction bases not matched to a gene: 8. The CDR3 reads CASSQGRAGGFGANVLTF. In nucleotides, the CDR3 is TGCGCCAGCAGCCAAGGGCGGGCAGGGGGCTTTGGGGCCAACGTCCTGACTTTC.

This chain uses TRBV24-1 with TRBJ2-5; D is undetermined. The CDR3 runs 18 residues. The V and J ends lost 6 bases and 3 bases respectively, with 25 bases between them. CDR1 is KGHDR and CDR2 is SFDVKD in the germline V gene. The DNA of the CDR3 is TGTGCCACCAGTCCCGCTGGGGAAACAAACTCGTTCAAAGAGACCCAGTACTTC. Residues: CATSPAGETNSFKETQYF.

This chain links TRBV11-2 with TRBJ2-2; D not resolved. V lost 4 bases and J lost 5, with 2 bases in between. CDR3 length: 11 residues. The germline CDR1 and CDR2 sequences are SGHAT and FQNNGV. The DNA of the CDR3 is TGTGCCAGCAGCTCGACCGGGGAGCTGTTTTTT. Its translation is CASSSTGELFF.

This clone has only a few counts. The genes are TRBV6-5 and TRBJ1-2, with no clear D. CDR1 is MNHEY, CDR2 SVGAGI, per germline. Trimming removed 6 bases at V and 1 base at J, with 15 bases between. The CDR3 extends over 15 amino acids. CDR3 sequence reads: CASSPHEGFNYGYTF. In DNA form, the CDR3 reads TGTGCCAGCAGCCCCCACGAGGGCTTTAACTATGGCTACACCTTC.

The chain joins TRBV6-2 or TRBV6-3 to TRBJ1-6; no reliable D call. This CDR3 region has 14 residues. Germline values: CDR1 MNHEY, CDR2 SVGEGT. Trimming stripped 6 bases from V and 5 bases from J, with 11 bases between. This chain's CDR3 is CASSLRPNNSPLHF. The CDR3 DNA reads as TGTGCCAGCAGCCTACGACCAAATAATTCACCCCTCCACTTT.

The chain couples TRBV7-3 to TRBJ2-1, with TRBD2 as a possible D gene (6 bases). Germline assignment: CDR1 SGHTA and CDR2 FQGTGA. V was trimmed by 1 base and J by 1 base, leaving 11 bases between them. The CDR3 consists of 16 residues. This chain's CDR3 is CASSLSGVRSYNEQFF. In DNA, the CDR3 is TGTGCCAGCAGCTTAAGCGGGGTCAGGTCCTACAATGAGCAGTTCTTC.

The J gene is TRBJ1-1, the V gene TRBV5-1; the D gene is possibly TRBD1 (5 bases). Germline V gene sequence: CDR1 SGHRS, CDR2 YFSETQ. Trimming stripped 0 bases from V and 7 bases from J, with 13 bases between. The CDR3 has 14 amino acids. CDR3 bases: TGCGCCAGCAGCTTGGGAGAGGGGAGAAGTGAAGCTTTCTTT. Translated: CASSLGEGRSEAFF. Looking up the rest from reference TRBV5-1 and TRBJ1-1 gives the full variable domain: KAGVTQTPRYLIKTRGQQVTLSCSPISGHRSVSWYQQTPGQGLQFLFEYFSETQRNKGNFPGRFSGRQFSNSRSEMNVSTLELGDSALYLCASSLGEGRSEAFFGQGTRLTVV.

This chain connects TRBV4-1 to TRBJ1-4; D remains ambiguous. The germline V gene has CDR1 MGHRA and CDR2 YSYEKL. Trimming stripped 4 bases from V and 1 base from J, with 10 bases between. CDR3 length: 15 amino acids. Here the CDR3 reads CASSPRGVTNEKLFF. The CDR3 region has the DNA TGCGCCAGCAGCCCCCGGGGTGTAACTAATGAAAAACTGTTTTTT.

V usage is TRBV2 and J usage is TRBJ1-2; D gene unclear. Trimming removed 6 bases from V and 6 bases from J, with 8 bases in between. The CDR3 sequence is 11 residues long. Germline V gene sequence: CDR1 SNHLY, CDR2 FYNNEI. In nucleotides, the CDR3 is TGTGCCAGCAGAAGGGTCGATGGCTACACCTTC. It translates to CASRRVDGYTF.

The rearrangement joins TRBV20-1 to TRBJ1-2; D gene ambiguous. V was pared by 0 bases and J by 8 bases, with 7 bases between. Germline V lookup: CDR1 DFQATT, CDR2 SNEGSKA (reference sequence). The length of the CDR3 is 11 residues. CDR3 coding DNA: TGCAGTGCTAGAGATCGGGAGGGCTACACCTTC. Amino acid sequence: CSARDREGYTF.

The rearrangement uses TRBV28 and TRBJ2-1, with 7 bases that match TRBD1. Germline values: CDR1 MDHEN, CDR2 SYDVKM. J gave up 5 bases and V 4 bases, and 11 bases lay outside the gene matches. This CDR3 spans 16 amino acids. Here the CDR3 DNA reads TGTGCCAGCAGTTCCACCGGGACAGTAATGGACAATGAGCAGTTCTTC. This gives the protein CASSSTGTVMDNEQFF.

The chain has TRBV9 and TRBJ1-1; no reliable D call. CDR3 size: 14 residues. Germline assignment: CDR1 SGDLS and CDR2 YYNGEE. The ends were cut back, 2 bases at V and 1 base at J, with 9 bases in the middle. The CDR3 here is CASSVSTGNTEAFF. CDR3 bases: TGTGCCAGCAGCGTTTCCACGGGGAACACTGAAGCTTTCTTT. Looking up the rest from reference TRBV9 and TRBJ1-1 gives the full variable domain: DSGVTQTPKHLITATGQRVTLRCSPRSGDLSVYWYQQSLDQGLQFLIQYYNGEERAKGNILERFSAQQFPDLHSELNLSSLELGDSALYFCASSVSTGNTEAFFGQGTRLTVV.

The rearrangement links TRBV5-6 to TRBJ1-1; no clear D. Germline-derived CDR1 and CDR2 are SGHDT and YYEEEE. This CDR3 spans 12 amino acids. V was clipped by 4 bases and J by 5 bases, with 9 bases between them. As DNA, the CDR3 is TGTGCCAGCAGCCACCATGGGACTGAAGCTTTCTTT. Its protein product is CASSHHGTEAFF.

This chain connects TRBV3-1 (or the pseudogene TRBV3-2) to TRBJ1-2; D may be TRBD1 (5 bases). Per germline, CDR1 LGHDT and CDR2 YNNKEL (reference sequence). This CDR3 region has 13 residues. Trimming took 0 bases from V and 6 from J, leaving 8 bases between them. Written as DNA, the CDR3 is TGTGCCAGCAGCCAAGATCCGGGGGATGGCTACACCTTC. Protein: CASSQDPGDGYTF.

V gene TRBV19 combines with J gene TRBJ1-2, with D perhaps matching TRBD1 (5 bases). Germline CDR1 and CDR2: LNHDA and SQIVND (reference sequence). V dropped 6 bases and J dropped 6 bases, with 11 bases sitting between them. The CDR3 covers 12 residues. The CDR3 protein is CASRTRQNGYTF. CDR3 DNA: TGTGCCAGTAGGACTCGACAGAATGGCTACACCTTC.

The genes are TRBV13 and TRBJ1-4; D is possibly TRBD1 (6 bases). The V gene's germline CDR1 is PRHDT and CDR2 FYEKMQ (reference sequence). Deletions cut 6 bases from V and 8 bases from J, with 16 bases between. The CDR3 loop spans 14 amino acids. The CDR3 loop is CASRSGRGHEKLFF. CDR3 coding DNA: TGTGCCAGCAGATCGGGCAGGGGACACGAAAAACTGTTTTTT.

This clone is labeled medium-sized. The J gene is TRBJ1-2, the V gene TRBV27; D not certain. CDR3 length: 13 amino acids. V lost 0 bases to trimming and J lost 1 base, with 3 bases between them. Germline V CDR1 and CDR2: MNHEY, SMNVEV (reference sequence). CDR3 nucleotide sequence: TGTGCCAGCAGTTTATCCTTTAACTATGGCTACACCTTC. Its protein product is CASSLSFNYGYTF.

This CDR3 reads CASGGSGSYNEQFF. As DNA, the CDR3 is TGTGCCAGCGGCGGGAGCGGCTCCTACAATGAGCAGTTCTTC. The rearrangement joins TRBV6-5 to TRBJ2-1; 7 nucleotides line up with TRBD2. CDR1 is MNHEY, CDR2 SVGAGI, per germline. V shed 8 bases, J shed 0 bases, and the junction held 4 bases outside the gene matches. The CDR3 covers 14 residues.

In its sample, this clone was seen a few times. The chain couples TRBV4-1 to TRBJ1-5; D ambiguous. The length of the CDR3 is 13 residues. V was clipped by 0 bases and J by 9 bases, with 9 bases between them. CDR1 and CDR2 from the germline V gene are MGHRA and YSYEKL. The CDR3 spells CASSQESLGPQHF. DNA for the CDR3: TGCGCCAGCAGCCAAGAAAGCCTCGGGCCCCAGCATTTT.